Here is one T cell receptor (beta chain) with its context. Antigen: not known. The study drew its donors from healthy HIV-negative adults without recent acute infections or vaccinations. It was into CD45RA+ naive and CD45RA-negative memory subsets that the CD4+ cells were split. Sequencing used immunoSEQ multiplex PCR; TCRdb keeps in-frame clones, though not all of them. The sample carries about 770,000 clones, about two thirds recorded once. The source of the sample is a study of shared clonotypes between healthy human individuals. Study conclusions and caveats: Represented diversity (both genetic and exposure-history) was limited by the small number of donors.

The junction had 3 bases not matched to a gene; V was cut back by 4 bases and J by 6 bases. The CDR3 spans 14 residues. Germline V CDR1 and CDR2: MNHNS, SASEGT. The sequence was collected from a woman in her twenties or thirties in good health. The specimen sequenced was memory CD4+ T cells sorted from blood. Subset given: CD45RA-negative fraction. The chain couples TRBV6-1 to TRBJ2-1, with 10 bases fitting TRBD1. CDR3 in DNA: TGTGCCAGCAGTGGACAGGGGGCGGTCAATGAGCAGTTCTTC. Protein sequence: CASSGQGAVNEQFF.